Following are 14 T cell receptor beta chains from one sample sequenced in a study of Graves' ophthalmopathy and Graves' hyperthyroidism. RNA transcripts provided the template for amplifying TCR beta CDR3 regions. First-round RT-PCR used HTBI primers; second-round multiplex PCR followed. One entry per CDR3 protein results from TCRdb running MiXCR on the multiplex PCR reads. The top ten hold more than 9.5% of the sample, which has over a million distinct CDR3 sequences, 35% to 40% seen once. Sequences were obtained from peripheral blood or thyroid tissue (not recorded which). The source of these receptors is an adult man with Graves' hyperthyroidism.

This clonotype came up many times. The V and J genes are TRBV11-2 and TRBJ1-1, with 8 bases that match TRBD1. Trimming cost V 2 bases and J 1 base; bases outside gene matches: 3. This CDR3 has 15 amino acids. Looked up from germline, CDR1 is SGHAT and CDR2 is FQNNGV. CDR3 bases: TGTGCCAGCAGCTTATGGACAGGGAGGAACACTGAAGCTTTCTTT. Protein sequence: CASSLWTGRNTEAFF.

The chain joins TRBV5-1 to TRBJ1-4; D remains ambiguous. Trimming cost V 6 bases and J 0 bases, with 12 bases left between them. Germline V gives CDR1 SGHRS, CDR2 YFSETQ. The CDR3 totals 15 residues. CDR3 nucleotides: TGCGCCAGCAAAACCGAAGTCGCAACTAATGAAAAACTGTTTTTT. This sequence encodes CASKTEVATNEKLFF.

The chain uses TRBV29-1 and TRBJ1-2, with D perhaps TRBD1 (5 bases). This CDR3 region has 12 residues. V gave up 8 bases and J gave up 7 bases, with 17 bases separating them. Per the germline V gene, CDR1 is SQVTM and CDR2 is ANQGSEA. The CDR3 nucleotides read TGCAGCAGCCTGTCGGAGGGGACTGGCTACACCTTC. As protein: CSSLSEGTGYTF.

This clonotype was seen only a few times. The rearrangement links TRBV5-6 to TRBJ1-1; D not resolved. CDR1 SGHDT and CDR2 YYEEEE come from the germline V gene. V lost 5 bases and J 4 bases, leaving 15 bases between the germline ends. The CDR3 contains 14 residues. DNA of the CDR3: TGTGCCAGCAGAATACGACTGTCGGGCACTGAAGCTTTCTTT. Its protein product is CASRIRLSGTEAFF. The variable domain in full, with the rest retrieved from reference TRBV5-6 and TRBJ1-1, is DAGVTQSPTHLIKTRGQQVTLRCSPKSGHDTVSWYQQALGQGPQFIFQYYEEEERQRGNFPDRFSGHQFPNYSSELNVNALLLGDSALYLCASRIRLSGTEAFFGQGTRLTVV.

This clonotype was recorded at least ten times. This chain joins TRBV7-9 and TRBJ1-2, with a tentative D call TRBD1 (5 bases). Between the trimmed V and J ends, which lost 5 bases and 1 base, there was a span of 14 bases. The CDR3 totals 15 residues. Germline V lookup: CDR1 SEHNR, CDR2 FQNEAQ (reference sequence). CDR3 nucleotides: TGTGCCAGCAGCACCCCCGGGACGGTTAACTATGGCTACACCTTC. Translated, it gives CASSTPGTVNYGYTF.

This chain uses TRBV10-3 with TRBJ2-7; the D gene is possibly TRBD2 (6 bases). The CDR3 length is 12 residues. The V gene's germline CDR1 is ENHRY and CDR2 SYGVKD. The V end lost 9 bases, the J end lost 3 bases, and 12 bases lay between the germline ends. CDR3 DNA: TGTGCCATTTCGGTGGGGGGCTACGAGCAGTACTTC. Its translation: CAISVGGYEQYF.

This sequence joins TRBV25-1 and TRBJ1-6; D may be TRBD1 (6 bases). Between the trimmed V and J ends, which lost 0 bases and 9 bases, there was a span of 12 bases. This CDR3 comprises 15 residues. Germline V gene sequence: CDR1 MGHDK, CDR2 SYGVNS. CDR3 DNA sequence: TGTGCCAGCAGTGAATATACAGGGATGGGTTCACCCCTCCACTTT. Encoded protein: CASSEYTGMGSPLHF.

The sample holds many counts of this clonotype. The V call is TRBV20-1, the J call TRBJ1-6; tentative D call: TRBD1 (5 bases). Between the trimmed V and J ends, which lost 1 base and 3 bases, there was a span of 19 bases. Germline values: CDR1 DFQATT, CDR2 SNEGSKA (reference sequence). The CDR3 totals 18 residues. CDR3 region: CSARVITGRAIYNSPLHF. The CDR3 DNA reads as TGCAGTGCTAGAGTCATCACGGGCAGGGCCATCTATAATTCACCCCTCCACTTT.

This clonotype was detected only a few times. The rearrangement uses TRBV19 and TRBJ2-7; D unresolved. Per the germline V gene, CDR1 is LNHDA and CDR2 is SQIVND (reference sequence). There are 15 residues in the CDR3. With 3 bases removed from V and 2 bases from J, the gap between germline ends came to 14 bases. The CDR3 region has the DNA TGTGCCAGTAGTATTATGCTGCAGGAAACCTACGAGCAGTACTTC. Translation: CASSIMLQETYEQYF.

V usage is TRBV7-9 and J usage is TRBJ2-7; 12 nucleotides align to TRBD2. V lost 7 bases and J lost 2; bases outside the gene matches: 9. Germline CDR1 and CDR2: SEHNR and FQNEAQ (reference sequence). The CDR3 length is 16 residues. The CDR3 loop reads CASNAPTSGRTYEQYF. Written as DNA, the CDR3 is TGTGCCAGCAACGCCCCTACTAGCGGGAGGACCTACGAGCAGTACTTC. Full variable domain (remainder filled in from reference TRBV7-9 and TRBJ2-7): DTGVSQNPRHKITKRGQNVTFRCDPISEHNRLYWYRQTLGQGPEFLTYFQNEAQLEKSRLLSDRFSAERPKGSFSTLEIQRTEQGDSAMYLCASNAPTSGRTYEQYFGPGTRLTVT.

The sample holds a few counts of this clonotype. The CDR3 here is CASSAQGTEAFF. Here the CDR3 DNA reads TGTGCCAGCAGTGCCCAGGGGACTGAAGCTTTCTTT. V is TRBV12-3 or TRBV12-4 and J is TRBJ1-1; D may be TRBD1 (6 bases). The CDR3 spans 12 residues. V lost 5 bases and J lost 5, with 9 bases in between.

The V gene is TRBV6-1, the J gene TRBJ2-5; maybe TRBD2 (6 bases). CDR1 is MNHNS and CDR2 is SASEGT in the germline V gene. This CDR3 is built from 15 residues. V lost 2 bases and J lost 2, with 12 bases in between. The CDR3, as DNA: TGTGCCAGCAGTGAATTTCGTGGGAGGCAAGAGACCCAGTACTTC. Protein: CASSEFRGRQETQYF.

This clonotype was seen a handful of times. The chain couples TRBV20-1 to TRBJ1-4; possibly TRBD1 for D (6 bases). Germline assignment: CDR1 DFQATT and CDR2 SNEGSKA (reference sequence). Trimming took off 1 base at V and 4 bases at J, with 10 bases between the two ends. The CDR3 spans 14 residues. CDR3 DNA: TGCAGTGCTAGAGCAGGGGCCCATAATGAAAAACTGTTTTTT. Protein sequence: CSARAGAHNEKLFF.

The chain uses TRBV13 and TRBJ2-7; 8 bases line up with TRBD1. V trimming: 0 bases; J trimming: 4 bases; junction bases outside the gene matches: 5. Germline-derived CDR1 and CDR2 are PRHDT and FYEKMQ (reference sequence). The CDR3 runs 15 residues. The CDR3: CASSLGDRVGYEQYF. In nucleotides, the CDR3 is TGTGCCAGCAGCTTAGGGGACAGGGTTGGGTACGAGCAGTACTTC. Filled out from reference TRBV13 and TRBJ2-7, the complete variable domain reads AAGVIQSPRHLIKEKRETATLKCYPIPRHDTVYWYQQGPGQDPQFLISFYEKMQSDKGSIPDRFSAQQFSDYHSELNMSSLELGDSALYFCASSLGDRVGYEQYFGPGTRLTVT.